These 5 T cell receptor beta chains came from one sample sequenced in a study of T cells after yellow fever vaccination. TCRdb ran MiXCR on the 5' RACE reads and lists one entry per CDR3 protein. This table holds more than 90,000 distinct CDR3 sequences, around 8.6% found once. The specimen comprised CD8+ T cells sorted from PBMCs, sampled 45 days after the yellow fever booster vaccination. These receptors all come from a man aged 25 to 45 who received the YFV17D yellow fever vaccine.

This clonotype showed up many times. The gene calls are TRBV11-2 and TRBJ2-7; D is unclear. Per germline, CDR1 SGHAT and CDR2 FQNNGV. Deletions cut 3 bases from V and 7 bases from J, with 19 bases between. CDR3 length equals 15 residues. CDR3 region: CASSLLGNMGKEQYF. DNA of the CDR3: TGTGCCAGCAGCTTGTTGGGGAATATGGGTAAAGAGCAGTACTTC.

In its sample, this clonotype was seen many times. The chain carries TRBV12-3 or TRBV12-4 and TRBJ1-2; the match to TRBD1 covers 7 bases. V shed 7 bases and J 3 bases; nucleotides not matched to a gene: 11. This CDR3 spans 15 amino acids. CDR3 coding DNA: TGTGCCAGCACTAGAAGAGGCAGGGGGGACTATGGCTACACCTTC. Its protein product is CASTRRGRGDYGYTF.

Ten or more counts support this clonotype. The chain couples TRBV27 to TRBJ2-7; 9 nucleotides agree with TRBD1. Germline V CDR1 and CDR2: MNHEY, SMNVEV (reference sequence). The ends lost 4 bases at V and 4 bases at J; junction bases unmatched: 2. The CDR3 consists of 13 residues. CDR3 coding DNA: TGTGCCAGCAGTTACGGGACAGGGTACGAGCAGTACTTC. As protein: CASSYGTGYEQYF.

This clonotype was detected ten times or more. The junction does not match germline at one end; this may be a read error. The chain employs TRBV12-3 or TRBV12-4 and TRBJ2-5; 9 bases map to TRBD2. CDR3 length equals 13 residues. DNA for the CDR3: TGTGCCAGCAGTCTAGCGGGAAGGGAGACCCAGTACTTC. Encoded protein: CASSLAGRETQYF.

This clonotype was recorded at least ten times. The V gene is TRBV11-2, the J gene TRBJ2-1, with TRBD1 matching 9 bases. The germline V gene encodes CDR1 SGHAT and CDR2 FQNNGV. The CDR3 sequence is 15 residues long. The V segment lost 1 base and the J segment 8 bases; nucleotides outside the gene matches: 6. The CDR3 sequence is CASSLGQGVIDEQFF. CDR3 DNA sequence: TGTGCCAGCAGCTTAGGACAGGGGGTAATCGATGAGCAGTTCTTC. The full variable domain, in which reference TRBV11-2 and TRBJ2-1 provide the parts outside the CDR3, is EAGVAQSPRYKIIEKRQSVAFWCNPISGHATLYWYQQILGQGPKLLIQFQNNGVVDDSQLPKDRFSAERLKGVDSTLKIQPAKLEDSAVYLCASSLGQGVIDEQFFGPGTRLTVL.